One sample yielded the 11 T cell receptor beta chains listed below, sequenced in a study of blood T cell repertoires in COVID-19. Only in-frame clones appear in the TCRdb table, and some are missing; sequencing was by immunoSEQ multiplex PCR. Among some 30,000 clones listed, about 89% were seen once. The sample comprised peripheral blood. These receptors came from a man between 65 and 85 years old with active COVID-19.

The chain links TRBV6-5 to TRBJ2-7; 9 bases agree with TRBD1. V lost 2 bases, J lost 5 bases, and 7 bases stayed unmatched. CDR1 is MNHEY and CDR2 is SVGAGI in the germline V gene. The CDR3 contains 15 residues. The CDR3, as DNA: TGTGCCAGCAGTTACCCCGGGACAGGGATCAACGAGCAGTACTTC. Its translation: CASSYPGTGINEQYF.

The CDR3 bases are TGCGCCAGCAGCCCTGATGGCGGGAGGGCCTCCTACGAGCAGTACTTC. Amino acids: CASSPDGGRASYEQYF. The chain employs TRBV5-1 and TRBJ2-7, with 9 bases fitting TRBD2. The length of the CDR3 is 16 residues. Germline V gene lookup returns CDR1 SGHRS and CDR2 YFSETQ. The V gene end was trimmed by 4 bases and the J gene end by 0 bases; junction bases not matched to a gene: 8.

J is TRBJ2-1 and V is TRBV4-1; TRBD2 matches 10 bases. There are 15 residues in the CDR3. CDR1 and CDR2 from the germline V gene are MGHRA and YSYEKL. V shed 4 bases, J shed 12 bases, and the junction held 12 bases outside the gene matches. The CDR3 DNA follows: TGCGCCAGCAGCCCCCCTAGCGGGAGCATTCGGGGGCAGTTCTTC. Encoded protein: CASSPPSGSIRGQFF.

The chain uses TRBV10-2 and TRBJ1-6; no reliable D call. CDR3 length equals 14 residues. Trimming took 5 bases from V and 9 from J, leaving 14 bases between them. The germline V gene encodes CDR1 WSHSY and CDR2 SAAADI. CDR3 coding DNA: TGCGCCAGCAGTCTAGAAGGAGTGGGTTCACCCCTCCACTTT. It codes for CASSLEGVGSPLHF.

The genes are TRBV4-1 and TRBJ2-3; 7 bases match TRBD2. The germline CDR1 and CDR2 sequences are MGHRA and YSYEKL. Germline trimming cut 4 bases from V and 7 bases from J; bases unmatched to any gene: 14. The CDR3 loop spans 16 amino acids. The CDR3, as DNA: TGCGCCAGCAGCCCCGGGTGGGGACGGGAGGCCAATACGCAGTATTTT. Translation: CASSPGWGREANTQYF.

V and J are TRBV7-9 and TRBJ1-4, with TRBD1 identical over 7 bases. This CDR3 is built from 15 residues. The trim removed 5 bases at V and 10 bases at J, leaving 13 bases unmatched. In germline, CDR1 is SEHNR, CDR2 FQNEAQ (reference sequence). CDR3 in DNA: TGTGCCAGCAGCGTCGGGACAGCTTTCGACGGAAAACTGTTTTTT. Its protein is CASSVGTAFDGKLFF. The full variable domain, with the rest looked up from reference TRBV7-9 and TRBJ1-4, is DTGVSQNPRHKITKRGQNVTFRCDPISEHNRLYWYRQTLGQGPEFLTYFQNEAQLEKSRLLSDRFSAERPKGSFSTLEIQRTEQGDSAMYLCASSVGTAFDGKLFFGSGTQLSVL.

J is TRBJ2-1 and V is TRBV7-2; 12 nucleotides align to TRBD2. Germline CDR1 reads SGHTA; CDR2 reads FQGNSA. The CDR3 consists of 15 residues. V was pared by 5 bases and J by 8 bases, with 7 bases of the junction left unmatched. For the CDR3, the DNA is TGTGCCAGCAGCAAGGGACTAGCGGGTTGGGATGAGCAGTTCTTC. Its protein product is CASSKGLAGWDEQFF.

This chain uses TRBV28 with TRBJ1-3; 8 nucleotides align to TRBD1. V trimming: 5 bases; J trimming: 0 bases; junction bases outside the gene matches: 3. Germline lookup yields CDR1 MDHEN and CDR2 SYDVKM. The CDR3 length is 15 residues. The CDR3 DNA is TGTGCCAGCAGTGGACAGGGAAACTCTGGAAACACCATATATTTT. Translating it yields CASSGQGNSGNTIYF.

This sequence joins TRBV19 and TRBJ2-1, with a possible D match to TRBD2 (6 bases). V lost 7 bases to trimming and J lost 0 bases, with 13 bases between them. CDR1 LNHDA and CDR2 SQIVND come from the germline V gene (reference sequence). This CDR3 is built from 15 residues. CDR3 in DNA: TGTGCCAGTATCTCGCGGGGTGGCTCCTACAATGAGCAGTTCTTC. It specifies CASISRGGSYNEQFF.

The J gene is TRBJ2-5, the V gene TRBV29-1; tentative D call: TRBD2 (5 bases). This CDR3 comprises 11 residues. Per the germline V gene, CDR1 is SQVTM and CDR2 is ANQGSEA. V was trimmed by 5 bases and J by 5 bases, leaving 9 bases between them. CDR3 DNA: TGCAGCGTTTCTGGCGGGGAGACCCAGTACTTC. Its translation: CSVSGGETQYF.

This clone is a singleton in its sample. The V call is TRBV10-1, the J call TRBJ2-5; TRBD2 might be the D (6 bases). This CDR3 spans 13 amino acids. CDR1 is WNHNN and CDR2 is SYGVQD in the germline V gene (reference sequence). Trimming took off 5 bases at V and 3 bases at J, with 10 bases between the two ends. CDR3 loop: CASSPAGKETQYF. DNA of the CDR3: TGCGCCAGCAGTCCGGCGGGGAAAGAGACCCAGTACTTC.